This passage covers 28 T cell receptor beta chains from one sample sequenced in a study of blood T cell repertoires in COVID-19. Assay used: immunoSEQ multiplex PCR; TCRdb lists only in-frame clones, some missing. The sample has some 200,000 clones, around 82% seen once. The specimen sequenced was peripheral blood. These receptors all stem from a woman aged 25 to 39 who had recovered from COVID-19.

The rearrangement uses TRBV6-1 and TRBJ2-1; D is unclear. This CDR3 region has 16 residues. The V end lost 1 base, the J end lost 0 bases, and 10 bases lay between the germline ends. CDR1 and CDR2 from the germline V gene are MNHNS and SASEGT. CDR3 nucleotides: TGTGCCAGCAGTGAAGGTTCCTGGAGCTCCTACAATGAGCAGTTCTTC. Translating it yields CASSEGSWSSYNEQFF.

V is TRBV30 and J is TRBJ2-1; 8 nucleotides line up with TRBD2. Looked up from germline, CDR1 is GTSNPN and CDR2 is SVGIG (reference sequence). This CDR3 region has 16 residues. With V trimmed by 5 bases and J by 7 bases, 16 bases remained unmatched. The DNA of the CDR3 is TGTGCCTGGGGTCGGCCCGGGGCGGGAGGATCAAATGAGCAGTTCTTC. Translating gives CAWGRPGAGGSNEQFF.

The V gene is TRBV30, the J gene TRBJ1-2; TRBD1 is a possible D gene (5 bases). Germline V lookup: CDR1 GTSNPN, CDR2 SVGIG (reference sequence). This CDR3 comprises 12 residues. V lost 5 bases and J lost 3, with 10 bases in between. CDR3 sequence: CAWDSGYYGYTF. CDR3 sequence (DNA): TGTGCCTGGGACAGCGGGTACTATGGCTACACCTTC.

The rearrangement links TRBV7-9 to TRBJ2-7; 7 nucleotides agree with TRBD2. Germline CDR1 and CDR2: SEHNR and FQNEAQ (reference sequence). The CDR3 consists of 14 residues. The trim removed 6 bases at V and 3 bases at J, leaving 8 bases unmatched. The CDR3 nucleotides read TGTGCCAGCAGGAGTAGCGGGCTTGGCTACGAGCAGTACTTC. This codes for CASRSSGLGYEQYF.

The CDR3 spells CASRNAGYGANVLTF. CDR3 nucleotides: TGTGCCAGCAGAAATGCAGGGTATGGGGCCAACGTCCTGACTTTC. The chain recombines TRBV27 with TRBJ2-6, with D possibly matching TRBD1 (5 bases). V was cut by 6 bases and J by 3 bases, with 12 bases left in between. CDR3 length equals 15 residues. The germline V gene encodes CDR1 MNHEY and CDR2 SMNVEV (reference sequence).

The chain joins TRBV14 to TRBJ2-3, with a possible D match to TRBD1 (6 bases). This CDR3 comprises 18 residues. Trimming took off 2 bases at V and 6 bases at J, with 24 bases between the two ends. From germline, CDR1 is SGHDN and CDR2 FVKESK. CDR3 coding DNA: TGTGCCAGCAGCCAAAGGGGGAGCGGAACTATACAAGGGGATACGCAGTATTTT. Translating it yields CASSQRGSGTIQGDTQYF. Based on the CDR3 plus reference TRBV14 and TRBJ2-3, the full variable domain is EAGVTQFPSHSVIEKGQTVTLRCDPISGHDNLYWYRRVMGKEIKFLLHFVKESKQDESGMPNNRFLAERTGGTYSTLKVQPAELEDSGVYFCASSQRGSGTIQGDTQYFGPGTRLTVL.

The CDR3 DNA reads as TGTGCCAGCAGTTTATCCCCCGCTAGTTTAGATACGCAGTATTTT. Its translation is CASSLSPASLDTQYF. This chain links TRBV27 with TRBJ2-3; D unresolved. V was shortened by 0 bases and J by 5 bases, with 12 bases between the two germline ends. Germline CDR1 is MNHEY and CDR2 is SMNVEV (reference sequence). This CDR3 spans 15 amino acids.

The chain's CDR3 is CASSRLGGHYTEAFF. Written as DNA, the CDR3 is TGTGCCAGCAGCCGCCTGGGAGGGCATTACACTGAAGCTTTCTTT. The chain combines TRBV7-2 with TRBJ1-1; no firm D call. Germline assignment: CDR1 SGHTA and CDR2 FQGNSA. The CDR3 consists of 15 residues. The V and J ends lost 5 bases and 3 bases respectively, with 16 bases between them.

This clone has more than one count but fewer than ten. The V and J genes are TRBV19 and TRBJ2-1, with 8 bases matching TRBD2. J was trimmed by 0 bases and V by 3 bases; bases with no gene match: 4. From germline, CDR1 is LNHDA and CDR2 SQIVND (reference sequence). This CDR3 region has 16 residues. CDR3 nucleotides: TGTGCCAGTAGTATCCAAGCGGGAGACTCCTACAATGAGCAGTTCTTC. Protein: CASSIQAGDSYNEQFF.

V gene TRBV5-4 combines with J gene TRBJ2-7; 9 nucleotides agree with TRBD2. V gave up 4 bases and J gave up 4 bases; unmatched junction bases: 9. From germline, CDR1 is SGHNT and CDR2 YYREEE (reference sequence). The CDR3 length is 15 residues. CDR3 sequence reads: CASSPPGTSPYEQYF. In nucleotides, the CDR3 is TGTGCCAGCAGCCCGCCCGGGACTAGCCCTTACGAGCAGTACTTC.

This clone was observed a single time. The chain uses TRBV7-2 and TRBJ2-7, with TRBD2 matching over 11 bases. CDR1 and CDR2 (germline): SGHTA, FQGNSA. With 6 bases clipped from V and 7 bases from J, the junction kept 8 bases outside the gene matches. The CDR3 has 14 residues. CDR3 DNA sequence: TGTGCCAGCAGGATAGCGGGAGGGCAGGTGGAGCAGTACTTC. It specifies CASRIAGGQVEQYF.

V is TRBV6-4 and J is TRBJ1-1; no firm D call. Germline V gives CDR1 MRHNA, CDR2 SNTAGT. CDR3 length: 11 amino acids. Trimming cost V 6 bases and J 5 bases, with 7 bases left between them. The CDR3 DNA reads TGTGCCAGCAGCTCCGGGACTGAAGCTTTCTTT. This sequence encodes CASSSGTEAFF.

The V gene is TRBV5-4, the J gene TRBJ1-1, with D possibly matching TRBD1 (6 bases). CDR3 length: 14 residues. The germline V and J ends were trimmed by 4 bases and 4 bases, with 14 bases remaining between them. The germline CDR1 and CDR2 sequences are SGHNT and YYREEE (reference sequence). The CDR3 region has the DNA TGTGCCAGCAGCGAGAAGCAGGGGAGCACTGAAGCTTTCTTT. Translated: CASSEKQGSTEAFF.

V and J are TRBV5-1 and TRBJ1-2, with D unclear. The CDR3 totals 14 residues. CDR1 is SGHRS, CDR2 YFSETQ, per germline. V lost 0 bases, J lost 0 bases, and 6 bases lay in between. This CDR3 reads CASSLGHSNYGYTF. The CDR3 nucleotides read TGCGCCAGCAGCTTGGGGCATTCTAACTATGGCTACACCTTC.

CDR3 DNA: TGCAGTGCTAGCGGGAGAGACATTCAGTACTTC. Its protein product is CSASGRDIQYF. The V gene is TRBV20-1, the J gene TRBJ2-4; possibly TRBD2 for D (6 bases). Deletions cut 3 bases from V and 8 bases from J, with 8 bases between. The CDR3 sequence is 11 residues long. CDR1 DFQATT and CDR2 SNEGSKA come from the germline V gene (reference sequence).

J is TRBJ2-3 and V is TRBV5-5, with 7 bases matching TRBD2. In germline, CDR1 is SGHKS, CDR2 YYEKEE (reference sequence). The J segment lost 4 bases and the V segment lost 6 bases, leaving 11 bases of the junction unmatched. The CDR3 has 15 residues. CDR3: CASTSGAGSPDTQYF. For the CDR3, the DNA is TGTGCCAGCACCAGCGGGGCCGGTAGCCCAGATACGCAGTATTTT.

This clone was counted a single time. The V gene is TRBV19, the J gene TRBJ2-2; 8 bases agree with TRBD1. CDR3 length: 15 amino acids. Germline assignment: CDR1 LNHDA and CDR2 SQIVND (reference sequence). The V gene end was trimmed by 3 bases and the J gene end by 5 bases; junction bases not matched to a gene: 5. CDR3 coding DNA: TGTGCCAGTAGTATCACAGGGGGATGGACCGGGGAGCTGTTTTTT. Amino acids: CASSITGGWTGELFF. Full variable domain (remainder filled in from reference TRBV19 and TRBJ2-2): DGGITQSPKYLFRKEGQNVTLSCEQNLNHDAMYWYRQDPGQGLRLIYYSQIVNDFQKGDIAEGYSVSREKKESFPLTVTSAQKNPTAFYLCASSITGGWTGELFFGEGSRLTVL.

This clone was found once. The V call is TRBV4-1, the J call TRBJ2-3; the match to TRBD2 covers 7 bases. V shed 0 bases and J 5 bases; nucleotides not matched to a gene: 8. CDR1 and CDR2 from the germline V gene are MGHRA and YSYEKL. This CDR3 spans 16 amino acids. CDR3 protein: CASSQDVSGGLDTQYF. The DNA of the CDR3 is TGCGCCAGCAGCCAAGATGTGTCGGGAGGCCTAGATACGCAGTATTTT.

The chain recombines TRBV3-1 (or the pseudogene TRBV3-2) with TRBJ1-1; TRBD1 aligns across 7 bases. Germline V lookup: CDR1 LGHDT, CDR2 YNNKEL (reference sequence). Unmatched junction bases numbered 5, after V lost 4 bases and J lost 9 bases. The CDR3 totals 12 residues. The DNA for the CDR3 is TGTGCCAGCAGCCTATCGACAGGGCAAGCTTTCTTT. Encoded protein: CASSLSTGQAFF.

V and J are TRBV28 and TRBJ1-5, with D maybe TRBD1 (6 bases). Between the trimmed V and J ends, which lost 6 bases and 11 bases, there was a span of 20 bases. CDR3 length equals 14 residues. Germline CDR1 and CDR2: MDHEN and SYDVKM. The CDR3 nucleotides read TGTGCCAGCAGCTTACCGAGACAGGCCGAGGCCCAGCATTTT. It is translated as CASSLPRQAEAQHF. Combining the CDR3 with reference TRBV28 and TRBJ1-5 gives the whole variable domain DVKVTQSSRYLVKRTGEKVFLECVQDMDHENMFWYRQDPGLGLRLIYFSYDVKMKEKGDIPEGYSVSREKKERFSLILESASTNQTSMYLCASSLPRQAEAQHFGDGTRLSIL.

The CDR3, as DNA: TGTGCCAGCAGCCAACTGTCAGGGGGTGATTCACCCCTCCACTTT. Translating gives CASSQLSGGDSPLHF. The rearrangement links TRBV3-1 (or the pseudogene TRBV3-2) to TRBJ1-6, with 7 bases matching TRBD1. There are 15 residues in the CDR3. The V and J ends lost 2 bases and 8 bases, in that order; junction bases with no gene match: 6. Germline V gene sequence: CDR1 LGHDT, CDR2 YNNKEL (reference sequence).

The chain has TRBV5-5 and TRBJ2-7; 10 positions agree with TRBD2. The CDR3 covers 15 residues. Per germline, CDR1 SGHKS and CDR2 YYEKEE (reference sequence). The V gene end was trimmed by 5 bases and the J gene end by 6 bases; junction bases not matched to a gene: 11. The CDR3 DNA sequence: TGTGCCAGCAGGACCAACCTGGGACTAGCGCTCGAGCAGTACTTC. It yields the protein CASRTNLGLALEQYF.

The V call is TRBV4-2, the J call TRBJ2-5; D is possibly TRBD1 (5 bases). Germline CDR1 reads LGHNA; CDR2 reads YNFKEQ. The CDR3 loop spans 15 amino acids. The V end lost 5 bases, the J end lost 4 bases, and 17 bases lay between the germline ends. CDR3 loop: CASSSYGAKIETQYF. The CDR3 DNA sequence: TGTGCCAGCAGCTCCTATGGGGCCAAGATAGAGACCCAGTACTTC.

Only a few counts were recorded for this clone. The chain recombines TRBV19 with TRBJ1-2; D might be TRBD1 (5 bases). The V gene lost 6 bases and the J gene lost 4 bases, with 12 bases spanning the gap. Per germline, CDR1 LNHDA and CDR2 SQIVND (reference sequence). The CDR3 spans 13 residues. CDR3 residues: CASRVQGLYGYTF. In nucleotides, the CDR3 is TGTGCCAGTAGAGTGCAGGGCCTCTATGGCTACACCTTC.

CDR3: CASSPQDINTEAFF. The DNA of the CDR3 is TGTGCCAGCAGCCCTCAAGACATCAACACTGAAGCTTTCTTT. The chain combines TRBV9 with TRBJ1-1; D is ambiguous. The CDR3 length is 14 residues. The ends were cut back, 4 bases at V and 2 bases at J, with 12 bases in the middle. Germline CDR1 SGDLS, CDR2 YYNGEE.

V gene TRBV6-6 combines with J gene TRBJ1-2; a possible D gene is TRBD1 (6 bases). Per the germline V gene, CDR1 is MNHNY and CDR2 is SVGAGI (reference sequence). Trimming took 7 bases from V and 7 from J, leaving 16 bases between them. The CDR3 runs to 13 residues. CDR3 in DNA: TGTGCCAGCACCCCTTTCGACAGGACTGGCTACACCTTC. This encodes CASTPFDRTGYTF.

The V call is TRBV5-1, the J call TRBJ2-1; 9 bases match TRBD2. The CDR3 extends over 17 amino acids. V was clipped by 4 bases and J by 7 bases; unmatched bases: 15. The V gene's germline CDR1 is SGHRS and CDR2 YFSETQ. This CDR3 reads CASSGGPLAGSGNEQFF. CDR3 in DNA: TGCGCCAGCAGCGGGGGGCCTCTAGCGGGATCTGGGAATGAGCAGTTCTTC.

V usage is TRBV30 and J usage is TRBJ1-1, with TRBD1 matching 7 bases. The ends lost 8 bases at V and 6 bases at J; junction bases unmatched: 6. The CDR3 contains 11 residues. The germline V gene has CDR1 GTSNPN and CDR2 SVGIG (reference sequence). The CDR3 region is CATTGYAEAFF. CDR3 DNA: TGTGCCACGACAGGGTACGCTGAAGCTTTCTTT.